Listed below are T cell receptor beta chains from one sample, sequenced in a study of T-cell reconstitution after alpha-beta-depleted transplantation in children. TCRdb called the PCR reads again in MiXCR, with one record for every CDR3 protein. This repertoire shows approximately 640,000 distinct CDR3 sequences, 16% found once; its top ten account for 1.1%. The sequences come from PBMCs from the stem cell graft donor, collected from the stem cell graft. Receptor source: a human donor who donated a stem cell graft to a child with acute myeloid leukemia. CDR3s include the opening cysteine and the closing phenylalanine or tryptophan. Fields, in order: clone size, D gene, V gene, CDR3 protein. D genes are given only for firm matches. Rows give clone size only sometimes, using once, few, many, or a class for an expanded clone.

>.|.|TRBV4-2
CASSQEGGKLFF
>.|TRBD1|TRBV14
CASSQHLTGAGGEQYF
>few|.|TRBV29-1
CSVPPQLGGGYNEQFF
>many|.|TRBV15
CATSGLTPQPQHF
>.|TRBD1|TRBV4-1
CASSQDGGTGGFNEQFF
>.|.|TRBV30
CAWSIYNTGELFF
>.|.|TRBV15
CATSGTTGYTDTQYF
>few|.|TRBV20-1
CSATPSAQETQYF
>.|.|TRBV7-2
CASSLWCGNTIYF
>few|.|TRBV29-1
CSVLQGAGGTQYF
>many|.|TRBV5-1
CASSLESEGQTQYF
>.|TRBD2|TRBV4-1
CASSQEVVSSGGAYEQFF
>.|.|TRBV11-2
CASSPVRAPQETQYF
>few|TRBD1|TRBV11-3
CASSREMTGGTYEQYF
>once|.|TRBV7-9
CASSTNRQGIGELFF
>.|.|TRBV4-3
CASSQDGPGSTEAFF
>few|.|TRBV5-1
CASSLRVARGRLADTQYF
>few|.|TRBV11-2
CASSPPSAEAFF
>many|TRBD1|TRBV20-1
CSARPTGLNQPQHF
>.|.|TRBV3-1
CACCSGDDLGKLFF
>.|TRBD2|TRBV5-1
CASRTWTSGLYNEQFF
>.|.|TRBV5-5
CASSSPGPVLTF
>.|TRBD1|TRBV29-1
CSVADRGSTDTQYF
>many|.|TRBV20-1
CSAYEDTQGGYTF
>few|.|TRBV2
CASSEAGWQTSTDTQYF
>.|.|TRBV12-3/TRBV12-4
CASKNGGRDYGYTF
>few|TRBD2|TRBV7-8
CASSVRLAESHEQFF
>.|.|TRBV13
CASSHSRLGPDEQFF
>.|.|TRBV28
CASSFSGQFSAYGYTF
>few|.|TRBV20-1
CSARDGSPGSGANVLTF
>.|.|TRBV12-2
CASRLEGRTQYF
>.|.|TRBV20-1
CSARDLEGSTEAFF
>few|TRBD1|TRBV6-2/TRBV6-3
CASIPANRDRGAEQYF
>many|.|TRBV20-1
CSASASSYNSPLHF
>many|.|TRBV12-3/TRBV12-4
CASVPQGKGREDEKLFF
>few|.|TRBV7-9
CASEEGGTEAFF
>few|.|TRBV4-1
CASSQPGRNSPLHF
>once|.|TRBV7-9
CASSFGALGHEQYF